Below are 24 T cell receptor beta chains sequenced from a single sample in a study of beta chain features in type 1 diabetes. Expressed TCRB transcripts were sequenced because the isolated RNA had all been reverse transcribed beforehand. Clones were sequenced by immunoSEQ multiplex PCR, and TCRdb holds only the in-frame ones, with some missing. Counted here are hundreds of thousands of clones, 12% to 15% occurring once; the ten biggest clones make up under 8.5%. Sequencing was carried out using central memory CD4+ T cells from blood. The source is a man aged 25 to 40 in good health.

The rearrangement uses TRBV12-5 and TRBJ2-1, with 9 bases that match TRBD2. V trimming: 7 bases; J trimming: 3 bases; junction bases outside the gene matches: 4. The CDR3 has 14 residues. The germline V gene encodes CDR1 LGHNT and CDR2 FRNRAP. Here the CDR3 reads CASAGAGGYNEQFF. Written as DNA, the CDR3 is TGTGCTAGTGCCGGAGCGGGGGGCTACAATGAGCAGTTCTTC.

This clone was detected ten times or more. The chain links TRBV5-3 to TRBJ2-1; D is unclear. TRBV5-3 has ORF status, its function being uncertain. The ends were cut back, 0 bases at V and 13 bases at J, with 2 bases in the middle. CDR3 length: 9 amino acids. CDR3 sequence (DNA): TGTGCCAGAAGCTTGGGTCAGTTCTTC. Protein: CARSLGQFF.

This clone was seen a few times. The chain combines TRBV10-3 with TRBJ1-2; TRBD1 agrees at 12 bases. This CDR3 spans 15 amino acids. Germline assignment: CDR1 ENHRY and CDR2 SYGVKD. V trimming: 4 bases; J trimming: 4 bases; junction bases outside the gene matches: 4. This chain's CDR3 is CAISGGTGGVYGYTF. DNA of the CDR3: TGTGCCATCAGTGGAGGGACAGGGGGCGTCTATGGCTACACCTTC.

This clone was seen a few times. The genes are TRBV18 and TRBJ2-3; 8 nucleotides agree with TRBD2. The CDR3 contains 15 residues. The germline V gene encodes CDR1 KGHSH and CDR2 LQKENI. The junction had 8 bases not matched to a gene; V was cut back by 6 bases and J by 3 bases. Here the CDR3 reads CASSLTSGNTDTQYF. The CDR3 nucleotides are TGTGCCAGCTCCCTAACTAGCGGAAATACAGATACGCAGTATTTT.

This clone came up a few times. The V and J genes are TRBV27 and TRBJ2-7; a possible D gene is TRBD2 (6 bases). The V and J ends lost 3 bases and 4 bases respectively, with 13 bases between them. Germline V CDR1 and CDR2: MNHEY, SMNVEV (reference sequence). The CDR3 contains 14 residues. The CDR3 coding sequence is TGTGCCAGCAGTTTGGGGAGGTGGGCTTACGAGCAGTACTTC. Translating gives CASSLGRWAYEQYF.

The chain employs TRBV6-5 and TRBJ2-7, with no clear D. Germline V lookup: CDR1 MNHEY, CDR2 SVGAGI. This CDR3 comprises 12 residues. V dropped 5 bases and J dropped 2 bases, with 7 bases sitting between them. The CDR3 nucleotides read TGTGCCAGCAGTGCGGCAACCTACGAGCAGTACGTC. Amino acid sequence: CASSAATYEQYV.

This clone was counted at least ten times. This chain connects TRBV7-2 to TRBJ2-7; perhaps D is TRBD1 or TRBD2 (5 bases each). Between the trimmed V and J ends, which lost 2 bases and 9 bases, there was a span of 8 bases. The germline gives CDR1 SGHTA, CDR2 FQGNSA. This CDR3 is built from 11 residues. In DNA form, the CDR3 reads TGTGCCAGCAGCTTAAAGGGACGGCAGTACGTC. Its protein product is CASSLKGRQYV.

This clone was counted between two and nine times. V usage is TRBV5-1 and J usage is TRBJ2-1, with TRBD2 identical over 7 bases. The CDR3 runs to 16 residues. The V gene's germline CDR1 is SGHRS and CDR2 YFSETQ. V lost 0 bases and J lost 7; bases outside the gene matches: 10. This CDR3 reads CASSLAVTSSGNEQFF. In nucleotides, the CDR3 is TGCGCCAGCAGCTTGGCCGTGACTAGCAGTGGAAATGAGCAGTTCTTC.

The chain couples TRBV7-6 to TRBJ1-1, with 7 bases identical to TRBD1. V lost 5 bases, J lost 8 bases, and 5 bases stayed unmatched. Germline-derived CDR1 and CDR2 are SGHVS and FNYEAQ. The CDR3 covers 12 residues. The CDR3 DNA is TGTGCCAGCAGCCCGAGACAGGGCGAAGCTTTCTTT. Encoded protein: CASSPRQGEAFF.

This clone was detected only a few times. The DNA of the CDR3 is TGTGCCACCAGCAGATCAAGGGACACTGAAGCTTTCTTT. This gives the protein CATSRSRDTEAFF. The rearrangement links TRBV15 to TRBJ1-1; D is uncertain. The CDR3 spans 13 residues. Germline CDR1 is LNHNV and CDR2 is YYDKDF (reference sequence). Trimming stripped 2 bases from V and 3 bases from J, with 7 bases between.

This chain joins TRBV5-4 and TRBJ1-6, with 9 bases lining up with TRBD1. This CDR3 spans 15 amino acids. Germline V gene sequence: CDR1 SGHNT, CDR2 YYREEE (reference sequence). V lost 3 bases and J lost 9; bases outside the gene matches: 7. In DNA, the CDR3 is TGTGCCAGCAGCTCATCACAGGGGGCGGGTTCACCCCTCCACTTT. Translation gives CASSSSQGAGSPLHF.

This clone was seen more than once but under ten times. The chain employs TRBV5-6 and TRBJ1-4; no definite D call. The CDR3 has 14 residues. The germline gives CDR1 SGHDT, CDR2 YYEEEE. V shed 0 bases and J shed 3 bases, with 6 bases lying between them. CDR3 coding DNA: TGTGCCAGCAGCTTGGGGGATTCTAATGAAAAACTGTTTTTT. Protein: CASSLGDSNEKLFF.

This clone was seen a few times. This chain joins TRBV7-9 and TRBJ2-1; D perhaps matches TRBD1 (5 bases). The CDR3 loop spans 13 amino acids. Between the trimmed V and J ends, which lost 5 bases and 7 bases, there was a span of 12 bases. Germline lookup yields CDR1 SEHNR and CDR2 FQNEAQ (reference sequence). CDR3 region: CASSSPQVNEQFF. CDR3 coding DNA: TGTGCCAGCAGCAGCCCACAGGTGAATGAGCAGTTCTTC.

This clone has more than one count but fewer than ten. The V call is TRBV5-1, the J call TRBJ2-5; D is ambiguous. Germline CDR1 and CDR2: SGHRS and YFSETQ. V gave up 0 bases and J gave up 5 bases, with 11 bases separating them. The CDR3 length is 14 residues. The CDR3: CASSLVPGAETQYF. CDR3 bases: TGCGCCAGCAGCTTGGTTCCCGGTGCGGAGACCCAGTACTTC.

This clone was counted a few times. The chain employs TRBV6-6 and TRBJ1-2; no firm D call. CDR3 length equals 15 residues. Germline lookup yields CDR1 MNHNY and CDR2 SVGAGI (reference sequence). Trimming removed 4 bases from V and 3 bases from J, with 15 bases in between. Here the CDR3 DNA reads TGTGCCAGCAGTTCGCCGGAGAATGCCGACTATGGCTACACCTTC. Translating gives CASSSPENADYGYTF.

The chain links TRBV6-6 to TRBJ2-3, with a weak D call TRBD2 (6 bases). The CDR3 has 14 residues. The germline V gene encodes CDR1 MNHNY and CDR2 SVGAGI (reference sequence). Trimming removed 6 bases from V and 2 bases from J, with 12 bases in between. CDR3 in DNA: TGTGCCAGCAGGGAGGGGCAGCACACAGATACGCAGTATTTT. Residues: CASREGQHTDTQYF.

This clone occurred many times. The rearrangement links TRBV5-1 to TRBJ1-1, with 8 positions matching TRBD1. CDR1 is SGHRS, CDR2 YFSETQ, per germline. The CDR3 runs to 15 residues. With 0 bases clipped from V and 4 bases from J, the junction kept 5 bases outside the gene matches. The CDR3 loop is CASSLAGGSVTEAFF. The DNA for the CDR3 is TGCGCCAGCAGCTTGGCAGGGGGCAGTGTCACTGAAGCTTTCTTT.

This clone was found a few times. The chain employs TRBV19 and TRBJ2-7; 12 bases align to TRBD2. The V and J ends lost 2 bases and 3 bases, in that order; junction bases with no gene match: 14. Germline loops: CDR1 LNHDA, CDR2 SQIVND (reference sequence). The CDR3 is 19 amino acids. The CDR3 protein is CASSISASGGAWKHYEQYF. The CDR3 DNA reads TGTGCCAGTAGTATAAGCGCTAGCGGGGGGGCGTGGAAGCACTACGAGCAGTACTTC.

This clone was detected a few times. The CDR3 is CASSPGWVGGETQYF. CDR3 sequence (DNA): TGTGCCAGCAGCCCCGGATGGGTTGGAGGAGAGACCCAGTACTTC. The chain combines TRBV7-2 with TRBJ2-5; D possibly corresponds to TRBD2 (5 bases). The germline CDR1 and CDR2 sequences are SGHTA and FQGNSA. The germline V and J ends were trimmed by 5 bases and 4 bases, with 17 bases remaining between them. The CDR3 is 15 amino acids.

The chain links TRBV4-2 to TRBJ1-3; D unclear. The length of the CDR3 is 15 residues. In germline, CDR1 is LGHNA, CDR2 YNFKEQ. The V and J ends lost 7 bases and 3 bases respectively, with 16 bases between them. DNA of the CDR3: TGTGCCAGCAATGAAGGGCCCTTGGGTGGAAACACCATATATTTT. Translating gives CASNEGPLGGNTIYF.

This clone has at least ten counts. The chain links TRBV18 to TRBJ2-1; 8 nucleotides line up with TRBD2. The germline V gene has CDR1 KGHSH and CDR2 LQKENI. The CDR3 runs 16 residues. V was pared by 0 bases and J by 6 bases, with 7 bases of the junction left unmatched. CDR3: CASSPPVVAGSNEQFF. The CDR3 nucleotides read TGTGCCAGCTCACCACCGGTAGTAGCGGGGTCCAATGAGCAGTTCTTC.

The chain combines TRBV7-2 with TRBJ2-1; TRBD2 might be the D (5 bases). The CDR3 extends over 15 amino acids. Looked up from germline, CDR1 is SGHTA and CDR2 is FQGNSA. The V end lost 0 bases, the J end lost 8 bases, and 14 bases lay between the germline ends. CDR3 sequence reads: CASSLARDLSYEQFF. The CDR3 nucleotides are TGTGCCAGCAGCTTAGCACGGGATCTCTCATATGAGCAGTTCTTC.

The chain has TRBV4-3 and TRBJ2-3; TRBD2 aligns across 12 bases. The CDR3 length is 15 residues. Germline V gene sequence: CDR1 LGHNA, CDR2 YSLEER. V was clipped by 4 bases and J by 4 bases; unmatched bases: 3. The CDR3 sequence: CASSPSSGGADTQYF. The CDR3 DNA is TGCGCCAGCAGCCCTTCTAGCGGGGGGGCAGATACGCAGTATTTT.

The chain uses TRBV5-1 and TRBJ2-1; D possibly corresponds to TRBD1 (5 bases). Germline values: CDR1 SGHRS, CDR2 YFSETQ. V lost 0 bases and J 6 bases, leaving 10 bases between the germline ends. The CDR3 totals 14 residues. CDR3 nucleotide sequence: TGCGCCAGCAGCTTGGCACAGGATATCAATGAGCAGTTCTTC. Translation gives CASSLAQDINEQFF.